One and the same sample provided the 3 T cell receptor beta chains below, sequenced in a study of Ad26.COV2.S vaccination and SARS-CoV-2 variants. Using immunoSEQ multiplex PCR, the repertoire was profiled, and TCRdb retains in-frame clones only, with some absent. The sample records roughly 400,000 clones, less than 95% being singletons. Treatment of the sample: about 20 received Ad26.COV2.S at low or high dose, single or two shots; roughly five received placebo; per-sample allocation not given. Sampling occurred on day 63 after the first vaccine or placebo injection. The sample was peripheral blood, taken in a trial of Ad26.COV2.S vaccine versus placebo. Every receptor here comes from a person between 18 and 65 years old who received the Ad26.COV2.S COVID-19 vaccine or a placebo.

The genes are TRBV7-2 and TRBJ1-2; a weak D match, TRBD1 (5 bases). Germline V CDR1 and CDR2: SGHTA, FQGNSA. V was shortened by 5 bases and J by 0 bases, with 16 bases between the two germline ends. This CDR3 comprises 16 residues. The CDR3 loop is CASSAVRGWANYGYTF. CDR3 DNA: TGTGCCAGCAGCGCCGTTAGGGGTTGGGCTAACTATGGCTACACCTTC.

This chain joins TRBV9 and TRBJ2-5; D unclear. Germline loops: CDR1 SGDLS, CDR2 YYNGEE. Trimming pared 0 bases from V and 2 bases from J, leaving 14 bases between. This CDR3 spans 16 amino acids. The chain's CDR3 is CASSVVRISLQETQYF. CDR3 coding DNA: TGTGCCAGCAGCGTAGTGAGGATTAGCCTACAAGAGACCCAGTACTTC.

The CDR3 protein is CASSPKSNTEAFF. The CDR3 bases are TGTGCCAGCTCACCTAAGAGTAACACTGAAGCTTTCTTT. The V call is TRBV18, the J call TRBJ1-1; no reliable D call. The CDR3 runs to 13 residues. The germline gives CDR1 KGHSH, CDR2 LQKENI. V was trimmed by 3 bases and J by 2 bases, leaving 7 bases between them.